Listed below are T cell receptor beta chains from one sample, sequenced in a study of T cells in Graves' hyperthyroidism and ophthalmopathy. TCRdb independently ran MiXCR on the multiplex PCR reads; one entry per CDR3 protein. The data contain 500,000 to 800,000 distinct CDR3 sequences, just under 45% of them singletons. Sequenced input: peripheral blood or thyroid tissue (not recorded which). The receptor source for this set is an adult man with Graves' disease, either hyperthyroidism or ophthalmopathy (not recorded which). Each CDR3 is given with its conserved first and last residue. The D gene is left open where the match is weak. Rows may omit the clone size; those that give it use once, few, many or a size class.

v_call	clone_size	d_call	j_call	cdr3_nt	cdr3_aa
TRBV6-5	-	-	TRBJ2-6	TGTGCCACAAAATCTGGGGCCAACGTCCTGACTTTC	CATKSGANVLTF
TRBV29-1	-	TRBD2	TRBJ2-7	TGCAGCGCGGGGACTAGCGGGAGCTCCGAGCAGTACTTC	CSAGTSGSSEQYF
TRBV6-1	-	-	TRBJ2-7	TGTGCCAGCAGGGGGGACGGGCTCCTCTCCTACGAGCAGTACTTC	CASRGDGLLSYEQYF
TRBV9	many	-	TRBJ2-7	TGTGCCAGCAGCGCCCACTTGGACGGGCTTGGGGAGCAGTACTTC	CASSAHLDGLGEQYF
TRBV2	-	-	TRBJ1-3	TGTGCCAGCAGCCAGTACACCATATATTTT	CASSQYTIYF
TRBV7-9	-	-	TRBJ1-2	TGTGCCAGCAGCGCTAAGCCGGGACAATTCTATGGCTACACCTTC	CASSAKPGQFYGYTF
TRBV5-1	-	-	TRBJ2-7	TGCGCCAGCAGCGTGCGACCGGGAGCTTTGTCCTACGAGCAGTACTTC	CASSVRPGALSYEQYF
TRBV7-2	few	-	TRBJ2-6	TGTGCCAGCAGCAAGACAGGGGCCAACGTCCTGACTTTC	CASSKTGANVLTF
TRBV15	-	TRBD1	TRBJ1-4	TGTGCCACCAGCAGAGCAATAAAGGACAGGGGGTCGAGCACTGAAAAACTGTTTTTT	CATSRAIKDRGSSTEKLFF
TRBV29-1	-	-	TRBJ2-7	TGCAGCGTTGAAACTCTGGAAAACAGGGTCTCCTACGAGCAGTACTTC	CSVETLENRVSYEQYF
TRBV25-1	-	-	TRBJ1-6	TGTGCCAGCCCCCCATCGGGGAACAATTCACCCCTCCACTTT	CASPPSGNNSPLHF
TRBV20-1	-	-	TRBJ1-4	TGCAGTGCTAGAGACTTCAGGGGAACTAGGGGTGAAAAACTGTTTTTT	CSARDFRGTRGEKLFF
TRBV5-6	once	-	TRBJ2-7	TGTGCCAGCAGCTGGCAGGGGGGGGAGCAGTACTTC	CASSWQGGEQYF
TRBV19	-	-	TRBJ1-2	TGTGCCAGTCCGCCCCAGGGGAACTATGGCTACACCTTC	CASPPQGNYGYTF
TRBV9	-	-	TRBJ1-3	TGTGCCAGCAGTTACTCTCGTACAGTCTCTGGAAACACCATATATTTT	CASSYSRTVSGNTIYF
TRBV7-8	many	-	TRBJ1-5	TGTGCCAGCAGCTTAGGGATAGGCGATCAGCCCCAGCATTTT	CASSLGIGDQPQHF
TRBV4-1	-	-	TRBJ1-4	TGCGCCAGCAGCGGAAGGGCAGCAACTAATGAAAAACTGTTTTTT	CASSGRAATNEKLFF
TRBV7-9	-	-	TRBJ1-1	TGTGCCAGCAGCCGAGGTCATGGGACACGAAACACTGAAGCTTTCTTT	CASSRGHGTRNTEAFF
TRBV7-8	-	TRBD2	TRBJ2-5	TGTGCCAGCAGCCTCCGGACTAGCGAGAGGGCCGTGGCGGAGACCCAGTACTTC	CASSLRTSERAVAETQYF
TRBV25-1	many	-	TRBJ1-4	TGTGCCAGCGGCGGCCCCGGGACAAGGAATGAAAAACTGTTTTTT	CASGGPGTRNEKLFF
TRBV29-1	once	TRBD1	TRBJ2-7	TGCAGCGTTGATAATATGGGGACAGGCCACTCCTACGAGCAGTACTTC	CSVDNMGTGHSYEQYF
TRBV10-3	-	TRBD1	TRBJ2-6	TGTGCCATCAGTGAGTCGAAGGGGGCGGTTGGGGCCAACGTCCTGACTTTC	CAISESKGAVGANVLTF
TRBV24-1	-	TRBD1	TRBJ2-2	TGTGCCACCAGTGATGGACAGGGTTCCGGGGAGCTGTTTTTT	CATSDGQGSGELFF
TRBV6-1	-	TRBD1	TRBJ1-1	TGTGCCAGCAGTGCACAGGGGCGGTTTGGTGCTTTCTTT	CASSAQGRFGAFF
TRBV2	-	-	TRBJ1-1	TGTGCCAGCAGTGGACGGGAGGGAGGCGGGAACACTGAAGCTTTCTTT	CASSGREGGGNTEAFF
TRBV7-2	few	TRBD1	TRBJ2-7	TGTGCCAGCAGTTATGACAGGGGTCCCTACGAGCAGTACTTC	CASSYDRGPYEQYF
TRBV10-2	once	-	TRBJ1-2	TGCGCCAGCAGTGAGGGGGCAGGGGACTATGGCTACACCTTC	CASSEGAGDYGYTF
TRBV20-1	once	-	TRBJ2-2	TGCAGTGCTAGGTTAACCGCGGGACAGCTGAACACCGGGGAGCTGTTTTTT	CSARLTAGQLNTGELFF
TRBV5-1	-	TRBD1	TRBJ1-4	TGCGCCAGCAGCAGGACGGGACAGGGAATTGAAAAACTGTTTTTT	CASSRTGQGIEKLFF
TRBV11-1	few	-	TRBJ1-1	TGTGCCAGCAGCTTTTTCCTGCCTGACAAAGAGGCTTTCTTT	CASSFFLPDKEAFF
TRBV12-3/TRBV12-4	-	-	TRBJ1-1	TGTGCCAGCAGTTTATATCAGGACACTGAAGCTTTCTTT	CASSLYQDTEAFF
TRBV24-1	-	TRBD1	TRBJ1-4	TGTGCCACCAGTGAGACGGGGACAGCTGAAAAACTGTTTTTT	CATSETGTAEKLFF
TRBV7-6	-	TRBD1	TRBJ2-7	TGTGCCAGCAGCCTGACGGGACAGGGGGCGCGCGGCGAGCAGTACTTC	CASSLTGQGARGEQYF
TRBV7-2	-	-	TRBJ1-1	TGTGCCAGCAGCAAGCGGGTGAACACTGAAGCTTTCTTT	CASSKRVNTEAFF
TRBV6-4	-	-	TRBJ1-4	TGTGCCAGCAGTGACTCGACGGGGTTTGAAAAACTGTTTTTT	CASSDSTGFEKLFF
TRBV2	many	TRBD1	TRBJ1-3	TGTGCCAGCAGTGTACGACAGGGCCCTGGAAACACCATATATTTT	CASSVRQGPGNTIYF
TRBV6-1	-	TRBD1	TRBJ2-5	TGTGCCAGCAGGCTACAGGGGGCCCGAGAGACCCAGTACTTC	CASRLQGARETQYF
TRBV5-1	-	TRBD1	TRBJ1-5	TGCGCCAGCAGCTCTCCGGGACAGGGGATGGCCAATCAGCCCCAGCATTTT	CASSSPGQGMANQPQHF
TRBV7-3	-	-	TRBJ2-7	TGTGCCAGCAGCATAGAAAGGGGTTACGAGCAGTACTTC	CASSIERGYEQYF
TRBV5-1	-	-	TRBJ1-3	TGCGCCAGCAGCCCCCGTGGTAGGAGCTCTGGAAACACCATATATTTT	CASSPRGRSSGNTIYF
TRBV15	-	-	TRBJ1-5	TGTGCCACCAGCAGGAGACACGGGGATTTTAGCAATCAGCCCCAGCATTTT	CATSRRHGDFSNQPQHF
TRBV2	-	TRBD1	TRBJ1-4	TGTGCCTGTACCGGGACAGGGCGTGAAAAACTGTTTTTT	CACTGTGREKLFF
TRBV24-1	-	-	TRBJ1-4	TGTGCCACGAGGGACCCTGCAACTAATGAAAAACTGTTTTTT	CATRDPATNEKLFF
TRBV10-3	-	TRBD1	TRBJ1-3	TGTGCCAGCAGTTTTGGACAGGGGAGTGGAAACACCATATATTTT	CASSFGQGSGNTIYF
TRBV7-2	-	TRBD1	TRBJ1-3	TGTGCCAGCAGCCCCCAGACAGGGCCGGGAAACACCATATATTTT	CASSPQTGPGNTIYF
TRBV20-1	-	-	TRBJ2-7	TGCAGTGCTAGTCGAGGCTTTTTCTCCTACGAGCAGTACTTC	CSASRGFFSYEQYF